Listed here are 21 T cell receptor beta chains from one sample, sequenced in a study of T cells in Graves' hyperthyroidism and ophthalmopathy (dated by TCRdb to the late 2010s). To prepare the library, multiplex PCR was applied. Sequencing was performed on an Illumina HiSeq 2000. TCR beta CDR3 regions were amplified from RNA transcripts. A first-round RT-PCR of the TCR CDR3 used the HTBI primer set with the Qiagen OneStep RT-PCR kit. In TCRdb, the public reads were trimmed at Q25 with fastp and aligned with MiXCR, with productive beta chains retained. Every entry covers one CDR3 protein and lists the most common genes and DNA from its rows. Across this sample there are approximately 700,000 distinct CDR3 sequences, with about a sixth seen only once. Approximately 8.4% of the sample lies in the top ten. The sample consisted of blood. The receptors come from a man aged 18 to 30 with Graves' hyperthyroidism.

This clonotype was seen repeatedly, ten times or more. This chain links TRBV28 with TRBJ2-5; 8 nucleotides align to TRBD1. J was trimmed by 3 bases and V by 9 bases; bases with no gene match: 6. This CDR3 comprises 13 residues. Germline CDR1 MDHEN, CDR2 SYDVKM. CDR3 DNA sequence: TGTGCCAGTGACAGGGGAGTCGAAGAGACCCAGTACTTC. Amino acid sequence: CASDRGVEETQYF.

This clonotype was counted between two and nine times. The chain recombines TRBV12-3 or TRBV12-4 with TRBJ2-5; D is possibly TRBD1 or TRBD2 (5 bases each). Trimming removed 6 bases from V and 3 bases from J, with 14 bases in between. This CDR3 is 14 amino acids long. The CDR3 DNA sequence: TGTGCCAGCAGCTACTGGGACGTAAAAGAGACCCAGTACTTC. Amino acids: CASSYWDVKETQYF.

This chain connects TRBV6-1 to TRBJ1-1, with D possibly being TRBD1 (6 bases). Germline V gives CDR1 MNHNS, CDR2 SASEGT. There are 12 residues in the CDR3. Trimming took off 5 bases at V and 6 bases at J, with 10 bases between the two ends. The CDR3 here is CASSPDSAEAFF. The CDR3 nucleotides are TGTGCCAGCAGTCCGGACAGCGCTGAAGCTTTCTTT.

The chain has TRBV20-1 and TRBJ2-7; D may be TRBD1 (7 bases). This CDR3 is 13 amino acids long. Per the germline V gene, CDR1 is DFQATT and CDR2 is SNEGSKA (reference sequence). V lost 0 bases and J lost 6, with 12 bases in between. CDR3 nucleotides: TGCAGTGCTAGAGATCCAGGGGGAGGCGAGCAGTACTTC. The encoded protein is CSARDPGGGEQYF.

The chain couples TRBV4-2 to TRBJ2-7; TRBD1 agrees at 8 bases. J was trimmed by 0 bases and V by 3 bases; bases with no gene match: 4. The CDR3 loop spans 15 amino acids. Germline-derived CDR1 and CDR2 are LGHNA and YNFKEQ. CDR3 coding DNA: TGTGCCAGCAGCCAGAGGACAGGGATCTCCTACGAGCAGTACTTC. It codes for CASSQRTGISYEQYF.

This clonotype has a count of ten or more. Here the CDR3 DNA reads TGTGCCAGCAGTCAGGGGGCGGTTGTGAACACTGAAGCTTTCTTT. Protein sequence: CASSQGAVVNTEAFF. The chain recombines TRBV12-3 or TRBV12-4 with TRBJ1-1; 8 bases match TRBD1. This CDR3 has 15 amino acids. J gave up 0 bases and V 5 bases, and 5 bases lay outside the gene matches.

This clonotype was counted many times. This chain connects TRBV20-1 to TRBJ2-7, with D unresolved. The CDR3 totals 13 residues. Trimming cost V 0 bases and J 3 bases, with 9 bases left between them. In germline, CDR1 is DFQATT, CDR2 SNEGSKA (reference sequence). The CDR3 region has the DNA TGCAGTGCTAGAGATGAGGAAAACTACGAGCAGTACTTC. It encodes CSARDEENYEQYF.

The chain has TRBV29-1 and TRBJ1-2, with 9 bases matching TRBD1. This CDR3 comprises 12 residues. From germline, CDR1 is SQVTM and CDR2 ANQGSEA. V shed 7 bases, J shed 3 bases, and the junction held 3 bases outside the gene matches. DNA of the CDR3: TGCAGCGCGGACAGGGGAGACTATGGCTACACCTTC. It encodes CSADRGDYGYTF.

CDR3 region: CSARILLAGADRAFF. Written as DNA, the CDR3 is TGCAGTGCTAGAATTCTTCTTGCAGGGGCTGATCGGGCTTTCTTT. This chain joins TRBV20-1 and TRBJ1-1; perhaps TRBD1 as D (6 bases). V shed 2 bases and J shed 11 bases, with 24 bases lying between them. The CDR3 runs 15 residues. Germline CDR1 and CDR2: DFQATT and SNEGSKA (reference sequence).

This clonotype has more than one count but fewer than ten. The CDR3 is CASRDGHNNQPQHF. The CDR3 coding sequence is TGTGCCAGCAGAGACGGCCATAACAATCAGCCCCAGCATTTT. The J gene is TRBJ1-5, the V gene TRBV12-3 or TRBV12-4; D is uncertain. This CDR3 comprises 14 residues. V was trimmed by 6 bases and J by 3 bases, leaving 12 bases between them.

The sample holds a few counts of this clonotype. The V and J genes are TRBV7-9 and TRBJ2-1; possible D gene TRBD2, 5 bases. Trimming left V 1 base short and J 0 bases short, with 10 bases between. Germline V gives CDR1 SEHNR, CDR2 FQNEAQ (reference sequence). The CDR3 runs 16 residues. The DNA for the CDR3 is TGTGCCAGCAGCTTAGGGCGGGCCAGCTCCTACAATGAGCAGTTCTTC. Amino acid sequence: CASSLGRASSYNEQFF.

This clonotype was counted at least ten times. The chain carries TRBV12-3 or TRBV12-4 and TRBJ2-4, with D perhaps TRBD1 (6 bases). The CDR3 is made up of 15 amino acids. Trimming removed 4 bases at V and 0 bases at J, with 10 bases between. The CDR3 DNA is TGTGCCAGCAGTTGGTGGGGGCTAGCCAAAAACATTCAGTACTTC. It yields the protein CASSWWGLAKNIQYF.

The V call is TRBV12-3 or TRBV12-4, the J call TRBJ2-6; TRBD2 might be the D (5 bases). Trimming cost V 3 bases and J 0 bases, with 6 bases left between them. CDR3 size: 15 residues. Here the CDR3 DNA reads TGTGCCAGCAGTTTTGCGGGCTCTGGGGCCAACGTCCTGACTTTC. Translating gives CASSFAGSGANVLTF.

This clonotype occurred a few times. V is TRBV24-1 and J is TRBJ2-1; no clear D. CDR1 KGHDR and CDR2 SFDVKD come from the germline V gene. Trimming removed 5 bases at V and 0 bases at J, with 16 bases between. There are 17 residues in the CDR3. The DNA of the CDR3 is TGTGCCACCAGTGGGACCTGGACGAAGAGCTCCTACAATGAGCAGTTCTTC. It translates to CATSGTWTKSSYNEQFF.

This clonotype was counted many times. This chain uses TRBV6-1 with TRBJ2-7; tentatively, D is TRBD1 or TRBD2 (7 bases each). Germline V gene lookup returns CDR1 MNHNS and CDR2 SASEGT. The CDR3 totals 13 residues. Trimming removed 3 bases at V and 4 bases at J, with 10 bases between. The CDR3, as DNA: TGTGCCAGCAGTGACCAGGGGGGGTACGAGCAGTACTTC. The encoded protein is CASSDQGGYEQYF.

This clonotype was recorded a few times. This chain joins TRBV7-2 and TRBJ2-5; D unresolved. The CDR3 is 14 amino acids. The germline V gene encodes CDR1 SGHTA and CDR2 FQGNSA. With 2 bases removed from V and 6 bases from J, the gap between germline ends came to 13 bases. The CDR3 DNA sequence: TGTGCCAGCAGCTTACTAACCCTCTCCCAGACCCAGTACTTC. The encoded protein is CASSLLTLSQTQYF.

This clonotype was counted many times. V and J are TRBV7-8 and TRBJ2-1; D ambiguous. V lost 3 bases and J lost 6, with 6 bases in between. CDR3 size: 12 residues. CDR1 is SGHVS and CDR2 is FQNEAQ in the germline V gene. CDR3 region: CASSFSRNEQFF. The CDR3 nucleotides are TGTGCCAGCAGCTTTAGTCGCAATGAGCAGTTCTTC.

This clonotype was recorded at least ten times. The gene calls are TRBV2 and TRBJ2-5, with TRBD2 identical over 11 bases. The CDR3 length is 15 residues. Trimming cost V 4 bases and J 4 bases; bases outside gene matches: 5. Per the germline V gene, CDR1 is SNHLY and CDR2 is FYNNEI. The CDR3 sequence is CASSGQLAGGETQYF. CDR3 sequence (DNA): TGTGCCAGCAGTGGACAGCTAGCGGGAGGAGAGACCCAGTACTTC.

This clonotype was counted at least ten times. The chain uses TRBV28 and TRBJ1-1; 9 bases are shared with TRBD1. CDR1 MDHEN and CDR2 SYDVKM come from the germline V gene. The CDR3 totals 18 residues. The V gene end was trimmed by 7 bases and the J gene end by 5 bases; junction bases not matched to a gene: 20. Here the CDR3 reads CASTPTWGQGSLGTEAFF. DNA of the CDR3: TGTGCCAGCACCCCTACCTGGGGACAGGGAAGTTTGGGAACTGAAGCTTTCTTT.

This clonotype was seen many times. V usage is TRBV7-9 and J usage is TRBJ2-5, with 11 bases fitting TRBD2. CDR1 is SEHNR and CDR2 is FQNEAQ in the germline V gene (reference sequence). The CDR3 runs to 15 residues. The J segment lost 5 bases and the V segment lost 5 bases, leaving 7 bases of the junction unmatched. CDR3: CASSASLAGGETQYF. The CDR3 bases are TGTGCCAGCAGCGCCTCCCTAGCGGGAGGCGAGACCCAGTACTTC.

This chain links TRBV5-1 with TRBJ1-1; the match to TRBD1 covers 7 bases. Germline loops: CDR1 SGHRS, CDR2 YFSETQ. With V trimmed by 2 bases and J by 6 bases, 13 bases remained unmatched. The CDR3 totals 16 residues. CDR3 amino acids: CASSLAPVRQGPEAFF. The CDR3 bases are TGCGCCAGCAGCTTAGCCCCGGTCAGACAGGGCCCTGAAGCTTTCTTT.